Listed here is a single T cell receptor beta chain. The antigen this receptor binds is unknown. The input lacks base qualities; no much larger clone sits a single base away. Synthetic TCR analog templates were spiked into each PCR to estimate absolute template abundance from read counts. The immunoSEQ assay used bias-controlled V and J gene primers to amplify TCRbeta CDR3 regions from genomic DNA. Sequencing of rearranged TCRbeta segments was performed at approximately 20X coverage. The paper's processing steps were these. Sequencing errors were corrected by clustering, and CDR3s were annotated against IMGT so that V, D and J genes could be assigned. Downstream analyses used only productive TCRbeta rearrangements and left out out-of-frame or stop-codon sequences. To compute clonality, Shannon entropy was normalized by the log of the number of unique productive sequences and then subtracted from one. Fisher's exact test with Benjamini-Hochberg correction, at a threshold of adjusted p below 0.01, was used to find clones that differed between time points or between blood and tumor. TCRdb obtained this table from immuneACCESS and retained in-frame rearrangements with V and J assigned. These tables miss some clones; where compared with another copy, unresolved V genes account for less than half of the shortfall, and the remainder is unexplained. The V and J calls and the clone size are those of that table, but D and trimming were determined from the DNA. Across this sample there are about 87,000 clones, with 89% seen only once. The ten top clones hold around 1% of the sample.

These data originate in a study of PD-L1 blockade in urothelial cancer (dated by TCRdb to the late 2010s). Context from the whole study: Therapy was started in 2014 for all patients, and atezolizumab 1,200 mg was administered intravenously every 3 weeks. About 90% of the roughly 30 patients were males with bladder-origin urothelial cancer, and 18 of 29 reported a prior smoking history. Patients had an ECOG performance status of 0 or 1 and had received between 0 and 3 prior chemotherapy regimens. Blood samples were analyzed 3 weeks after the start of treatment (second dose) and 6 weeks after the start of treatment. Blood samples gave median yields of around 150,000 T cells and more than 80,000 unique TCRs, along with a median clonality of 0.080. The study, an exploratory multi-omic analysis, examined somatic, immune and clinical correlates of response to PD-L1 blockade with atezolizumab in urothelial cancer. Pretreatment tumor samples, along with matched peripheral blood collected serially before and after atezolizumab treatment, underwent TCR sequencing. Durable clinical benefit was defined as progression-free survival longer than 6 months, and TCR features were also tested against progression-free and overall survival. In the same patients who had TCR sequencing, pretreatment tumors also underwent whole exome sequencing and RNA sequencing. Durable clinical benefit was achieved by nine patients and was not achieved by 20 patients. Just over 28 patients had pretreatment blood TCR-seq, approximately 24 had at least one posttreatment blood collection, and approximately 24 had tumor TCR-seq.

Overall results and qualifications from the work: A pretreatment peripheral blood TCR clonality below the median was linked to improved progression-free and overall survival. Among patients with durable benefit, tumor-associated TCR clones showed greater expansion in peripheral blood 3 weeks after treatment started (n ≈ 23, p = 0.022). Because the sample size was small (n ≈ 30) and many exploratory analyses were performed, the results are intended to be hypothesis-generating.

From its cysteine to its phenylalanine, the CDR3 spans 16 amino acids. Solely the CDR3 DNA is kept, with 48 bases framed from the first base. Taken from the germline V gene, the CDR1 and CDR2 loops are SGHVS and FQNEAQ. Germline trimming amounts to 4 bases on V and 11 bases on J, with 17 as the count of junction bases outside the gene matches. The sample's time point label, decoded: pretreatment peripheral blood. The cohort comprised 29 patients with locally advanced or metastatic urothelial carcinoma treated at Memorial Sloan Kettering on a trial protocol. Peripheral blood mononuclear cells were collected from each patient pretreatment and during treatment, giving between 1 and 8 total time points per patient. The Qiagen DNeasy Blood extraction kit was used to purify genomic DNA from total PBMCs and tumor samples. PBMCs were collected pretreatment and during treatment, and were isolated and stored as previously described.

This sample comprised PBMCs, obtained around atezolizumab (anti-PD-L1) treatment. This receptor chain uses TRBV7-8 and TRBJ1-1, with 9 bases matching TRBD1. The sequence derives from a woman of 80 years or more with urothelial cancer. The nucleotide sequence reads TGTGCCAGCAGCTCCCTGGGGTCGGCGGACAGGGGTAAGGCTTTCTTT. Its amino acids are CASSSLGSADRGKAFF.